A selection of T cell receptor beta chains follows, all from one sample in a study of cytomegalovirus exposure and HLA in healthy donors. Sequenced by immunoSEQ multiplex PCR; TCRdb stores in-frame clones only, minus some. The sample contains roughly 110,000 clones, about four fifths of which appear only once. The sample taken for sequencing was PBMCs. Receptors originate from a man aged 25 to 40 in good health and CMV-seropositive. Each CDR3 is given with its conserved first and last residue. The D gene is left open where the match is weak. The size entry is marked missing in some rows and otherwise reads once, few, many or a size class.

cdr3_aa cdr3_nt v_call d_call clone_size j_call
CAISGQGSNYGYTF TGTGCCATCAGTGGACAGGGTTCTAACTATGGCTACACCTTC TRBV10-3 TRBD1 NA TRBJ1-2
CASSLGLAGGPGGELFF TGTGCCAGCAGCTTAGGACTAGCGGGGGGGCCAGGCGGGGAGCTGTTTTTT TRBV11-2 TRBD2 few TRBJ2-2
CASRRPGTGELFF TGTGCCAGCAGACGTCCAGGGACCGGGGAGCTGTTTTTT TRBV6-5 NA NA TRBJ2-2
CASRALYEKLFF TGTGCCAGCAGGGCTTTGTATGAAAAACTGTTTTTT TRBV6-1 NA few TRBJ1-4
CASSVGELDYGYTF TGTGCCAGCAGCGTAGGGGAATTGGACTATGGCTACACCTTC TRBV2 NA NA TRBJ1-2
CAWSPSKNIQYF TGTGCCTGGAGTCCATCCAAAAACATTCAGTACTTC TRBV30 NA NA TRBJ2-4
CASNTGWSNQPQHF TGTGCCAGCAACACAGGGTGGAGCAATCAGCCCCAGCATTTT TRBV19 NA NA TRBJ1-5
CARSRGPGGYTF TGTGCCAGGAGTAGGGGGCCAGGTGGCTACACCTTC TRBV2 TRBD1 NA TRBJ1-2
CASRDPGSETQYF TGTGCCAGCAGAGACCCAGGGTCGGAGACCCAGTACTTC TRBV27 NA NA TRBJ2-5
CASSATGPTGELFF TGTGCCAGCAGCGCGACAGGACCCACCGGGGAGCTGTTTTTT TRBV7-9 NA NA TRBJ2-2
CASSPLSSGNTIYF TGCGCCAGCAGTCCCCTGAGCTCTGGAAACACCATATATTTT TRBV10-1 NA NA TRBJ1-3
CASETSGATKTQYF TGTGCCAGCGAGACTAGCGGGGCGACGAAGACCCAGTACTTC TRBV11-3 TRBD2 once TRBJ2-5
CATIPGTSGGAYNEQFF TGTGCCACCATACCCGGGACTAGCGGGGGGGCCTACAATGAGCAGTTCTTC TRBV10-3 TRBD2 NA TRBJ2-1
CASSEGHQETQYF TGCGCCAGCAGTGAGGGGCACCAAGAGACCCAGTACTTC TRBV10-1 NA NA TRBJ2-5
CASKALTQGNEKLFF TGTGCCAGCAAAGCCCTCACACAGGGTAATGAAAAACTGTTTTTT TRBV2 NA NA TRBJ1-4
CAWSLFSSSYEQYF TGTGCCTGGAGCCTCTTCTCGAGCTCCTACGAGCAGTACTTC TRBV30 NA NA TRBJ2-7
CASSTTGSSYGYTF TGTGCCAGCAGTACGACAGGAAGTAGCTATGGCTACACCTTC TRBV6-4 NA few TRBJ1-2
CASSVGGEQFF TGTGCCAGCAGTGTCGGGGGGGAGCAGTTCTTC TRBV2 TRBD2 NA TRBJ2-1
CASSHIDRELTGELFF TGTGCCAGCAGCCATATAGACAGGGAGTTGACCGGGGAGCTGTTTTTT TRBV11-2 TRBD1 NA TRBJ2-2
CASSPYRGLGRNGDQPQHF TGTGCCAGCAGTCCTTATAGGGGCCTCGGGAGGAACGGCGATCAGCCCCAGCATTTT TRBV27 NA NA TRBJ1-5
CAWMRTRRDTEAFF TGTGCCTGGATGCGGACGCGGAGGGACACTGAAGCTTTCTTT TRBV30 NA NA TRBJ1-1
CASSHPIGSLANQPQHF TGCGCCAGCAGCCACCCCATCGGGAGTCTGGCTAATCAGCCCCAGCATTTT TRBV4-1 NA NA TRBJ1-5
CAISDKRSSGSYEQYF TGTGCCATCAGTGATAAAAGGAGCTCGGGCTCCTACGAGCAGTACTTC TRBV10-3 NA NA TRBJ2-7
CASNSLGTTSDTQYF TGTGCCAGCAACTCCCTGGGGACTACCTCAGATACGCAGTATTTT TRBV27 TRBD2 NA TRBJ2-3
CAIRGDRAYQETQYF TGTGCCATCAGGGGGGACAGGGCATACCAAGAGACCCAGTACTTC TRBV10-3 TRBD1 NA TRBJ2-5
CASSALTGSDGELFF TGCGCCAGCAGCGCCTTGACAGGGTCTGACGGGGAGCTGTTTTTT TRBV5-1 TRBD1 NA TRBJ2-2
CASSSRPGRNTGELFF TGTGCCAGCAGCTCCCGGCCAGGAAGGAACACCGGGGAGCTGTTTTTT TRBV11-3 NA NA TRBJ2-2
CASSPKTGNPYNEQFF TGTGCCAGCAGTCCGAAGACAGGAAACCCCTACAATGAGCAGTTCTTC TRBV7-9 NA NA TRBJ2-1
CASKRQGYNQPQHF TGTGCCAGTAAACGACAGGGCTACAATCAGCCCCAGCATTTT TRBV6-5 TRBD1 NA TRBJ1-5
CASSLGNRDNEQFF TGTGCCAGCAGCTTAGGGAACAGGGACAATGAGCAGTTCTTC TRBV7-9 NA NA TRBJ2-1
CASSPPSGVGNQPQHF TGTGCCAGCTCACCACCCTCGGGGGTGGGCAATCAGCCCCAGCATTTT TRBV18 NA NA TRBJ1-5
CASSRDRGLGGYTF TGTGCCAGCAGCCGGGACAGGGGGCTTGGCGGCTACACCTTC TRBV9 TRBD1 NA TRBJ1-2
CASRGTGTYEQYF TGCGCCAGCCGGGGGACAGGTACCTACGAGCAGTACTTC TRBV4-1 TRBD1 NA TRBJ2-7
CASSESAGNSNQPQHF TGCGCCAGCAGTGAGTCTGCGGGTAATAGCAATCAGCCCCAGCATTTT TRBV10-2 NA NA TRBJ1-5
CASSPGQGADGYTF TGTGCCAGCTCCCCGGGACAGGGGGCGGATGGCTACACCTTC TRBV18 TRBD1 once TRBJ1-2
CASSWLGVGGEKLFF TGCGCCAGCAGCTGGCTGGGGGTCGGGGGTGAAAAACTGTTTTTT TRBV5-1 NA few TRBJ1-4
CARTGRRDQPQHF TGTGCCAGGACAGGGAGGAGGGACCAGCCCCAGCATTTT TRBV6-4 TRBD1 NA TRBJ1-5
CASIGRGGSSYNEQFF TGTGCCAGTATCGGCCGCGGGGGGTCCTCCTACAATGAGCAGTTCTTC TRBV19 TRBD2 few TRBJ2-1
CASTTGYTEAFF TGTGCCAGCACAACAGGTTACACTGAAGCTTTCTTT TRBV6-6 NA few TRBJ1-1
CSSSSRQKISTDTQYF TGTTCCAGCAGCTCTCGACAGAAGATTAGCACAGATACGCAGTATTTT TRBV7-9 NA NA TRBJ2-3
CASSVLTSYEQYF TGTGCCAGCAGCGTACTAACCTCCTACGAGCAGTACTTC TRBV5-4 NA NA TRBJ2-7
CASSLLGRGDTEAFF TGTGCCAGCAGCTTATTGGGGCGGGGAGACACTGAAGCTTTCTTT TRBV11-1 NA NA TRBJ1-1